Sequencing of this T cell receptor beta chain was carried out in a study of T cells in Graves' hyperthyroidism and ophthalmopathy. A lack of ophthalmopathy progression within 18 months defined stable Graves' hyperthyroidism. Newly diagnosed hyperthyroidism, duration under 2 months, in patients aged 18 to 65. An approximately 10 ml volume of fresh peripheral blood provided the PBMCs. This clonotype was observed many times. Researchers amplified the TCR beta CDR3 regions from RNA transcripts. First-round RT-PCR targeting the TCR CDR3 was performed with the HTBI primer set. From the multiplex PCR reads, TCRdb called clonotypes with MiXCR, one entry per CDR3 protein. The sample holds 200,000 to 250,000 distinct CDR3 sequences, roughly a sixth seen once. CDR1 and CDR2 (germline): SGHNT, YENEEA. The CDR3 length is 18 residues. Trimming shortened V by 1 base and J by 6 bases, and 24 bases separated the two germline ends.

This receptor was obtained from a woman between 45 and 65 years old with Graves' hyperthyroidism. Sequencing used blood. V gene TRBV11-3 combines with J gene TRBJ1-1, with D perhaps matching TRBD1 (5 bases). CDR3 nucleotide sequence: TGTGCCAGCAGCTTAGTTGCCCCAAAGTCAGCGTGGGGGGCTGAAGCTTTCTTT. Translating gives CASSLVAPKSAWGAEAFF.